The 32 T cell receptor beta chains given below trace back to one sample, sequenced in a study of T cells after yellow fever vaccination (dated by TCRdb to between 2019 and 2020). This specimen's treatment or condition label, per the study, means: live attenuated yellow fever vaccine strain. The protocol used for the library was 5' RACE. The instrument given in TCRdb is Illumina HiSeq 2500. TCRdb redid the processing of the public reads, applying fastp at Q25 and MiXCR, and retained in-frame beta chains. Rows with a matching CDR3 protein are joined into one entry that keeps the most common DNA and genes. The table for this sample lists a few hundred thousand distinct CDR3 sequences; approximately 13% of them were counted only once. Around 0.55% of the sample is taken by the ten largest. This specimen consisted of CD4+ T cells sorted from PBMCs, obtained 45 days after the yellow fever booster vaccination. All receptors come from a man aged 30-40 years who received the YFV17D yellow fever vaccine.

V gene TRBV20-1 combines with J gene TRBJ2-5; D is undetermined. This CDR3 spans 14 amino acids. The germline V gene encodes CDR1 DFQATT and CDR2 SNEGSKA (reference sequence). V was pared by 3 bases and J by 4 bases, with 15 bases between. CDR3 DNA sequence: TGCAGTGCTAGTCTTCCGACCGGGCTAGAGACCCAGTACTTC. Amino acids: CSASLPTGLETQYF.

The CDR3 DNA sequence: TGTGCCAGCAGTTTGGGGGTTGTGGGTCTTTCACCCCTCCACTTT. Protein sequence: CASSLGVVGLSPLHF. This chain uses TRBV12-3 or TRBV12-4 with TRBJ1-6; D possibly corresponds to TRBD1 (5 bases). This CDR3 region has 15 residues. Trimming pared 3 bases from V and 9 bases from J, leaving 15 bases between.

This clonotype was seen only a few times. The rearrangement joins TRBV12-3 or TRBV12-4 to TRBJ2-1; D unresolved. Deletions cut 4 bases from V and 1 base from J, with 17 bases between. The CDR3 spans 17 residues. In DNA, the CDR3 is TGTGCCAGCAGTTATTTCTCTTCGACCTTATCCTACAATGAGCAGTTCTTC. Its protein product is CASSYFSSTLSYNEQFF.

This clonotype was counted a few times. The rearrangement joins TRBV7-9 to TRBJ2-5, with D perhaps being TRBD1 or TRBD2 (5 bases each). Germline CDR1 SEHNR, CDR2 FQNEAQ (reference sequence). V was shortened by 5 bases and J by 10 bases, with 11 bases between the two germline ends. The CDR3 spans 11 residues. CDR3 nucleotides: TGTGCCAGCAGCCAAGAGGGGAACCAGTACTTC. As protein: CASSQEGNQYF. The whole variable domain, filled in from reference TRBV7-9 and TRBJ2-5, reads DTGVSQNPRHKITKRGQNVTFRCDPISEHNRLYWYRQTLGQGPEFLTYFQNEAQLEKSRLLSDRFSAERPKGSFSTLEIQRTEQGDSAMYLCASSQEGNQYFGPGTRLLVL.

This clonotype occurred a few times. This sequence joins TRBV5-1 and TRBJ2-7; maybe TRBD2 (5 bases). Per the germline V gene, CDR1 is SGHRS and CDR2 is YFSETQ. The germline V and J ends were trimmed by 1 base and 6 bases, with 11 bases remaining between them. CDR3 length: 13 residues. CDR3 in amino acids: CASSLRWESEQYF. The CDR3 DNA sequence: TGCGCCAGCAGCTTGAGGTGGGAGTCCGAGCAGTACTTC.

The chain couples TRBV15 to TRBJ2-3; TRBD2 is a possible D gene (6 bases). Germline V lookup: CDR1 LNHNV, CDR2 YYDKDF (reference sequence). CDR3 length equals 14 residues. V gave up 5 bases and J gave up 8 bases, with 17 bases separating them. The CDR3 coding sequence is TGTGCCACCAGCCCACCTGGGACTGGGGTTACGCAGTATTTT. Translated: CATSPPGTGVTQYF. Looking up the rest from reference TRBV15 and TRBJ2-3 gives the full variable domain: DAMVIQNPRYQVTQFGKPVTLSCSQTLNHNVMYWYQQKSSQAPKLLFHYYDKDFNNEADTPDNFQSRRPNTSFCFLDIRSPGLGDTAMYLCATSPPGTGVTQYFGPGTRLTVL.

This clonotype was picked up a small number of times. The chain is built from TRBV6-1 and TRBJ1-1; maybe TRBD1 (6 bases). Trimming stripped 6 bases from V and 2 bases from J, with 16 bases between. The V gene's germline CDR1 is MNHNS and CDR2 SASEGT. The CDR3 consists of 15 residues. The DNA for the CDR3 is TGTGCCAGCAGCCGACCGGACAGACTAAACACTGAAGCTTTCTTT. Its translation is CASSRPDRLNTEAFF.

The chain carries TRBV7-9 and TRBJ2-1; D is ambiguous. The CDR3 covers 12 residues. The V and J ends lost 5 bases and 4 bases respectively, with 6 bases between them. Germline values: CDR1 SEHNR, CDR2 FQNEAQ (reference sequence). The CDR3 bases are TGTGCCAGCAGCGCATTATACAATGAGCAGTTCTTC. Encoded protein: CASSALYNEQFF.

The rearrangement links TRBV4-3 to TRBJ2-3, with D tentatively TRBD1 (7 bases). Between the trimmed V and J ends, which lost 0 bases and 5 bases, there was a span of 9 bases. The CDR3 runs to 14 residues. CDR1 and CDR2 from the germline V gene are LGHNA and YSLEER. CDR3 bases: TGCGCCAGCAGCCAAGACAGGGGGGAAGATACGCAGTATTTT. This codes for CASSQDRGEDTQYF.

The chain carries TRBV6-2 or TRBV6-3 and TRBJ1-2, with a tentative D call TRBD1 (5 bases). Trimming took off 5 bases at V and 4 bases at J, with 14 bases between the two ends. Germline assignment: CDR1 MNHEY and CDR2 SVGEGT. This CDR3 is built from 14 residues. The CDR3: CASSTSQGSYGYTF. DNA for the CDR3: TGTGCCAGCAGTACCAGTCAGGGAAGCTATGGCTACACCTTC.

The genes are TRBV18 and TRBJ2-1; 9 nucleotides match TRBD1. The CDR3 consists of 16 residues. CDR1 KGHSH and CDR2 LQKENI come from the germline V gene. V trimming: 1 base; J trimming: 2 bases; junction bases outside the gene matches: 3. DNA for the CDR3: TGTGCCAGCTCACCACTTTACAGGGGGCCCTACAATGAGCAGTTCTTC. Amino acids: CASSPLYRGPYNEQFF. Full variable domain (rest looked up from reference TRBV18 and TRBJ2-1): NAGVMQNPRHLVRRRGQEARLRCSPMKGHSHVYWYRQLPEEGLKFMVYLQKENIIDESGMPKERFSAEFPKEGPSILRIQQVVRGDSAAYFCASSPLYRGPYNEQFFGPGTRLTVL.

This clonotype has more than one count but fewer than ten. The chain recombines TRBV2 with TRBJ2-1; D is perhaps TRBD2 (6 bases). The length of the CDR3 is 15 residues. Germline CDR1 SNHLY, CDR2 FYNNEI. The V end was cut by 6 bases, the J end by 0 bases, with 12 bases between. CDR3 loop: CASRVVAASYNEQFF. The CDR3 nucleotides read TGTGCCAGCAGGGTCGTAGCGGCCTCCTACAATGAGCAGTTCTTC.

This chain links TRBV5-1 with TRBJ1-1; D not resolved. V lost 1 base to trimming and J lost 3 bases, with 10 bases between them. Germline CDR1 and CDR2: SGHRS and YFSETQ. The CDR3 consists of 14 residues. The CDR3 sequence: CASSLMGWDTEAFF. In nucleotides, the CDR3 is TGCGCCAGCAGCTTGATGGGTTGGGACACTGAAGCTTTCTTT.

This clonotype came up a few times. In DNA form, the CDR3 reads TGTGCCAGCAGCTTACGGGGGCCCCGGACAGATACGCAGTATTTT. This sequence encodes CASSLRGPRTDTQYF. The chain recombines TRBV7-2 with TRBJ2-3, with D perhaps given as TRBD1 or TRBD2 (6 bases each). Germline V gene lookup returns CDR1 SGHTA and CDR2 FQGNSA. The CDR3 is made up of 15 amino acids. V shed 2 bases and J shed 3 bases, with 12 bases lying between them.

The chain employs TRBV12-3 or TRBV12-4 and TRBJ2-3; 9 bases are a match to TRBD1. The CDR3 runs 14 residues. V lost 4 bases, J lost 6 bases, and 5 bases stayed unmatched. CDR3 sequence: CASSSGTGSDTQYF. As DNA, the CDR3 is TGTGCCAGCAGTTCCGGGACAGGGTCTGATACGCAGTATTTT.

In nucleotides, the CDR3 is TGTGCCAGCAACCCTACGCGGGGTGGCAACTCTGGGGCCAACGTCCTGACTTTC. The encoded protein is CASNPTRGGNSGANVLTF. The chain combines TRBV28 with TRBJ2-6; a possible D gene is TRBD2 (6 bases). The length of the CDR3 is 18 residues. The germline V gene has CDR1 MDHEN and CDR2 SYDVKM. V was pared by 7 bases and J by 0 bases, with 19 bases between.

The sample holds a few counts of this clonotype. The CDR3 region has the DNA TGTGCCAGCAGCTTAGGAGTAGTGACAGATACGCAGTATTTT. This codes for CASSLGVVTDTQYF. The chain couples TRBV7-2 to TRBJ2-3, with no clear D. V was clipped by 1 base and J by 3 bases, with 8 bases between them. Germline CDR1 is SGHTA and CDR2 is FQGNSA. The CDR3 is 14 amino acids.

DNA for the CDR3: TGCAGCGTTGAAGAGGGGAGGGATGAGCAGTTCTTC. Its translation is CSVEEGRDEQFF. The chain joins TRBV29-1 to TRBJ2-1, with 7 positions matching TRBD2. Germline CDR1 is SQVTM and CDR2 is ANQGSEA. This CDR3 region has 12 residues. The V segment lost 0 bases and the J segment 8 bases; nucleotides outside the gene matches: 1.

The sample holds many counts of this clonotype. The genes are TRBV29-1 and TRBJ1-5, with D tentatively TRBD1 (6 bases). V was pared by 5 bases and J by 7 bases, with 15 bases between. The CDR3 spans 13 residues. Germline V gene lookup returns CDR1 SQVTM and CDR2 ANQGSEA. The CDR3 protein is CSVSAGVGQPQHF. The CDR3 bases are TGCAGCGTTTCGGCAGGGGTGGGCCAGCCCCAGCATTTT.

The V and J genes are TRBV27 and TRBJ2-2; 7 nucleotides align to TRBD2. The V and J ends lost 7 bases and 5 bases, in that order; junction bases with no gene match: 7. There are 14 residues in the CDR3. The germline gives CDR1 MNHEY, CDR2 SMNVEV (reference sequence). The chain's CDR3 is CASTPSGATGELFF. As DNA, the CDR3 is TGTGCCAGCACACCTAGCGGAGCTACCGGGGAGCTGTTTTTT.

V usage is TRBV29-1 and J usage is TRBJ2-7; perhaps D is TRBD1 or TRBD2 (7 bases each). The CDR3 consists of 13 residues. CDR1 and CDR2 (germline): SQVTM, ANQGSEA. V lost 7 bases to trimming and J lost 2 bases, with 15 bases between them. CDR3 region: CSAAGGVPYEQYF. In DNA form, the CDR3 reads TGCAGCGCCGCAGGGGGGGTTCCCTACGAGCAGTACTTC.

This clonotype has just a few counts. The CDR3 DNA sequence: TGTGCCAGCAGCTTAATGTATAGGACTGGAACAGATACGCAGTATTTT. It specifies CASSLMYRTGTDTQYF. V usage is TRBV7-2 and J usage is TRBJ2-3; possibly TRBD2 for D (5 bases). V was clipped by 2 bases and J by 3 bases, with 15 bases between them. The CDR3 loop spans 16 amino acids. In germline, CDR1 is SGHTA, CDR2 FQGNSA.

This clonotype was counted a few times. The V call is TRBV15, the J call TRBJ2-1, with 8 bases lining up with TRBD2. CDR1 and CDR2 from the germline V gene are LNHNV and YYDKDF (reference sequence). Germline trimming cut 0 bases from V and 10 bases from J; bases unmatched to any gene: 11. The CDR3 extends over 16 amino acids. The CDR3 is CATSRDASGRAREQFF. Written as DNA, the CDR3 is TGTGCCACCAGCAGAGATGCGAGCGGGAGAGCACGGGAGCAGTTCTTC.

CDR3 amino acids: CASRTGAGAGGDEQYF. CDR3 DNA: TGTGCCAGCAGAACTGGGGCGGGGGCGGGAGGAGACGAGCAGTACTTC. The gene calls are TRBV6-5 and TRBJ2-7; TRBD2 matches 8 bases. Per the germline V gene, CDR1 is MNHEY and CDR2 is SVGAGI. Losses at the gene ends were 6 bases for V and 5 bases for J; bases not matched to a gene: 15. The CDR3 length is 16 residues.

The chain links TRBV9 to TRBJ2-1; TRBD2 matches 12 bases. V trimming: 4 bases; J trimming: 2 bases; junction bases outside the gene matches: 1. The CDR3 is made up of 15 amino acids. The V gene's germline CDR1 is SGDLS and CDR2 YYNGEE. For the CDR3, the DNA is TGTGCCAGCAGCTGGACTAGCGGGACCTACAATGAGCAGTTCTTC. Translating gives CASSWTSGTYNEQFF.

The chain couples TRBV9 to TRBJ2-2; D gene uncertain. The ends were cut back, 0 bases at V and 2 bases at J, with 5 bases in the middle. The CDR3 consists of 14 residues. CDR1 and CDR2 (germline): SGDLS, YYNGEE. The CDR3 bases are TGTGCCAGCAGCGTAGTATTCAACACCGGGGAGCTGTTTTTT. It codes for CASSVVFNTGELFF.

With regard to this clonotype: Just one base apart from a much larger clone, this may be a read error. V gene TRBV12-3 or TRBV12-4 combines with J gene TRBJ2-7, with a tentative D call TRBD1 (5 bases). CDR3 size: 15 residues. V lost 6 bases and J lost 2, with 17 bases in between. The CDR3 DNA follows: TGTGCCAGCAGCACACAGGCATCGGGCGCCTACGAGCAGTACTTC. This sequence encodes CASSTQASGAYEQYF.

The chain joins TRBV5-6 to TRBJ2-3, with 10 bases fitting TRBD2. This CDR3 spans 16 amino acids. CDR1 SGHDT and CDR2 YYEEEE come from the germline V gene. The V segment lost 3 bases and the J segment 6 bases; nucleotides outside the gene matches: 10. The CDR3 region has the DNA TGTGCCAGCAGCTCACGGAAGCGGGAGGGCCGGGATACGCAGTATTTT. Translation gives CASSSRKREGRDTQYF.

In this sample, this clonotype turned up a few times. The rearrangement joins TRBV2 to TRBJ1-2; 7 bases are a match to TRBD1. Losses at the gene ends were 6 bases for V and 5 bases for J; bases not matched to a gene: 9. Per the germline V gene, CDR1 is SNHLY and CDR2 is FYNNEI. The CDR3 length is 14 residues. The CDR3 loop reads CASRSGTELYGYTF. CDR3 DNA: TGTGCCAGCAGAAGTGGGACAGAACTTTATGGCTACACCTTC.

This clonotype was counted at least ten times. The V and J genes are TRBV20-1 and TRBJ2-2; TRBD2 matches 7 bases. The ends lost 1 base at V and 7 bases at J; junction bases unmatched: 0. The CDR3 spans 12 residues. CDR1 is DFQATT and CDR2 is SNEGSKA in the germline V gene (reference sequence). In nucleotides, the CDR3 is TGCAGTGCTAGAGTAGCGGGCGGGGAGCTGTTTTTT. Translation gives CSARVAGGELFF.

The V gene is TRBV6-5, the J gene TRBJ2-7; 12 nucleotides match TRBD2. V shed 0 bases, J shed 4 bases, and the junction held 4 bases outside the gene matches. Germline assignment: CDR1 MNHEY and CDR2 SVGAGI. This CDR3 has 16 residues. The CDR3 is CASSYSPTSGSYEQYF. CDR3 DNA: TGTGCCAGCAGTTACTCTCCGACTAGCGGGAGTTACGAGCAGTACTTC.

At least ten counts were recorded for this clonotype. The gene calls are TRBV25-1 and TRBJ1-2, with D tentatively TRBD1 (5 bases). V lost 1 base to trimming and J lost 4 bases, with 7 bases between them. CDR1 MGHDK and CDR2 SYGVNS come from the germline V gene. The CDR3 is 13 residues long. CDR3 in DNA: TGTGCCAGCAGTGAATCGGGACTCTATGGCTACACCTTC. Amino acids: CASSESGLYGYTF.